One and the same sample provided the 20 T cell receptor beta chains below, sequenced in a study of shared T cell receptors in the human thymus. Clones were sequenced by immunoSEQ multiplex PCR, and TCRdb holds only the in-frame ones, with some missing. The table lists 720,000 or so clones, 70% to 90% of them singletons. These same records also appear under a second study, on human thymus T cells.

Input material: thymocytes. The receptors stem from a girl under two years old with a congenital heart defect.

This chain's CDR3 is CASSKREKAFF. The CDR3 coding sequence is TGTGCCAGCAGCAAGCGTGAGAAAGCTTTCTTT. The chain joins TRBV7-8 to TRBJ1-1; D remains unclear. This CDR3 comprises 11 residues. CDR1 and CDR2 (germline): SGHVS, FQNEAQ. V lost 5 bases to trimming and J lost 9 bases, with 10 bases between them.

V is TRBV19 and J is TRBJ1-2, with 11 bases aligning to TRBD1. V lost 5 bases and J lost 7; bases outside the gene matches: 0. The CDR3 extends over 12 amino acids. Germline-derived CDR1 and CDR2 are LNHDA and SQIVND (reference sequence). The CDR3 is CASSGQGAGYTF. As DNA, the CDR3 is TGTGCCAGTAGTGGACAGGGGGCTGGCTACACCTTC.

The CDR3: CSARPPGTGNGENEKLFF. For the CDR3, the DNA is TGCAGCGCCCGACCCCCCGGGACAGGAAACGGGGAAAATGAAAAACTGTTTTTT. The V call is TRBV29-1, the J call TRBJ1-4, with 8 bases lining up with TRBD1. This CDR3 has 18 amino acids. The germline CDR1 and CDR2 sequences are SQVTM and ANQGSEA. The V gene end was trimmed by 7 bases and the J gene end by 5 bases; junction bases not matched to a gene: 21.

The chain employs TRBV18 and TRBJ2-7; the D gene is possibly TRBD1 (5 bases). Trimming took 0 bases from V and 3 from J, leaving 15 bases between them. This CDR3 has 16 residues. CDR1 is KGHSH, CDR2 LQKENI, per germline. CDR3 protein: CASSPPRQPSLYEQYF. DNA for the CDR3: TGTGCCAGCTCACCACCGAGACAGCCCTCTCTCTACGAGCAGTACTTC.

The chain joins TRBV16 to TRBJ2-1, with 10 bases aligning to TRBD2. This CDR3 comprises 15 residues. J gave up 9 bases and V 5 bases, and 10 bases lay outside the gene matches. Germline CDR1 and CDR2: KGHSY and FQNENV. CDR3 in amino acids: CASSFTSGARGEQFF. The CDR3 region has the DNA TGTGCCAGCAGCTTTACTAGCGGGGCCCGAGGTGAGCAGTTCTTC.

This chain uses TRBV10-3 with TRBJ1-2; D remains ambiguous. The CDR3 contains 13 residues. V shed 3 bases and J shed 4 bases, with 9 bases lying between them. Germline CDR1 reads ENHRY; CDR2 reads SYGVKD. CDR3 loop: CAISDPNFYGYTF. The CDR3 nucleotides are TGTGCCATCAGTGACCCGAACTTCTATGGCTACACCTTC.

The sample holds a few counts of this clone. The chain links TRBV6-1 to TRBJ1-1, with D perhaps matching TRBD1 (6 bases). V was cut by 0 bases and J by 10 bases, with 9 bases left in between. The CDR3 extends over 12 amino acids. CDR1 and CDR2 from the germline V gene are MNHNS and SASEGT. The CDR3 loop is CASSEALDRAFF. In DNA, the CDR3 is TGTGCCAGCAGTGAAGCGCTGGACAGAGCTTTCTTT.

The genes are TRBV5-6 and TRBJ2-5; TRBD1 matches 8 bases. V shed 4 bases and J 5 bases; nucleotides not matched to a gene: 10. The germline V gene has CDR1 SGHDT and CDR2 YYEEEE. This CDR3 region has 15 residues. DNA of the CDR3: TGTGCCAGCAGCATACCGCAGGGGGCGCTGGAGACCCAGTACTTC. This encodes CASSIPQGALETQYF. Filled out from reference TRBV5-6 and TRBJ2-5, the complete variable domain reads DAGVTQSPTHLIKTRGQQVTLRCSPKSGHDTVSWYQQALGQGPQFIFQYYEEEERQRGNFPDRFSGHQFPNYSSELNVNALLLGDSALYLCASSIPQGALETQYFGPGTRLLVL.

The rearrangement uses TRBV18 and TRBJ1-6, with D hard to call. V was cut by 5 bases and J by 6 bases, with 11 bases left in between. Per the germline V gene, CDR1 is KGHSH and CDR2 is LQKENI. This CDR3 region has 14 residues. The CDR3 DNA sequence: TGTGCCAGCTCATGGCGGCCGATTAATTCACCCCTCCACTTT. The encoded protein is CASSWRPINSPLHF. Looking up the rest from reference TRBV18 and TRBJ1-6 gives the full variable domain: NAGVMQNPRHLVRRRGQEARLRCSPMKGHSHVYWYRQLPEEGLKFMVYLQKENIIDESGMPKERFSAEFPKEGPSILRIQQVVRGDSAAYFCASSWRPINSPLHFGNGTRLTVT.

V is TRBV5-1 and J is TRBJ2-2; 9 bases line up with TRBD1. Trimming cost V 0 bases and J 1 base; bases outside gene matches: 4. CDR3 length: 17 amino acids. Germline loops: CDR1 SGHRS, CDR2 YFSETQ. The CDR3 DNA is TGCGCCAGCAGCTTGGTCGAGGGACAGGGGAACACCGGGGAGCTGTTTTTT. This sequence encodes CASSLVEGQGNTGELFF. The full variable domain, in which reference TRBV5-1 and TRBJ2-2 provide the parts outside the CDR3, is KAGVTQTPRYLIKTRGQQVTLSCSPISGHRSVSWYQQTPGQGLQFLFEYFSETQRNKGNFPGRFSGRQFSNSRSEMNVSTLELGDSALYLCASSLVEGQGNTGELFFGEGSRLTVL.

The chain combines TRBV10-3 with TRBJ2-7, with D unclear. CDR1 is ENHRY, CDR2 SYGVKD, per germline. Trimming took 3 bases from V and 0 from J, leaving 12 bases between them. The CDR3 is 15 amino acids. As DNA, the CDR3 is TGTGCCATCAGTGACCCAACACCGCTCTCCTACGAGCAGTACTTC. This encodes CAISDPTPLSYEQYF.

The rearrangement links TRBV30 to TRBJ2-6, with 10 bases identical to TRBD1. The CDR3 loop spans 15 amino acids. Germline V gene lookup returns CDR1 GTSNPN and CDR2 SVGIG (reference sequence). Here the CDR3 reads CVVQDRGSGANVLTF. CDR3 nucleotides: TGTGTTGTCCAGGACAGGGGGTCTGGGGCCAACGTCCTGACTTTC.

The gene calls are TRBV4-1 and TRBJ1-5, with no clear D. V lost 4 bases and J lost 1, with 17 bases in between. The CDR3 loop spans 17 amino acids. Germline assignment: CDR1 MGHRA and CDR2 YSYEKL. The CDR3 region is CASSRILETLSNQPQHF. The CDR3 DNA follows: TGCGCCAGCAGCCGCATACTAGAGACCTTAAGCAATCAGCCCCAGCATTTT.

The chain combines TRBV10-1 with TRBJ2-7; TRBD2 matches at 15 bases. The CDR3 sequence is 21 residues long. V was pared by 0 bases and J by 3 bases, with 15 bases of the junction left unmatched. Germline V gives CDR1 WNHNN, CDR2 SYGVQD (reference sequence). The CDR3: CASSESEGMGTSGGIFYEQYF. The CDR3 bases are TGCGCCAGCAGTGAGTCCGAGGGAATGGGGACTAGCGGGGGGATATTCTACGAGCAGTACTTC.

The rearrangement uses TRBV5-1 and TRBJ1-2, with D hard to call. Germline-derived CDR1 and CDR2 are SGHRS and YFSETQ. The length of the CDR3 is 17 residues. The V gene lost 0 bases and the J gene lost 6 bases, with 21 bases spanning the gap. The CDR3 spells CASSLDKHSAWTHGYTF. The CDR3, as DNA: TGCGCCAGCAGCTTGGACAAGCACAGCGCGTGGACTCATGGCTACACCTTC.

V usage is TRBV30 and J usage is TRBJ2-6, with 9 positions matching TRBD1. The CDR3 has 17 residues. From germline, CDR1 is GTSNPN and CDR2 SVGIG (reference sequence). Trimming at V came to 4 bases and at J to 2 bases, leaving 9 bases not matched to a gene. The CDR3 loop is CAWTGTGFAAGANVLTF. Here the CDR3 DNA reads TGTGCCTGGACCGGGACAGGGTTTGCGGCTGGGGCCAACGTCCTGACTTTC. Full variable domain (missing parts from reference TRBV30 and TRBJ2-6): SQTIHQWPATLVQPVGSPLSLECTVEGTSNPNLYWYRQAAGRGLQLLFYSVGIGQISSEVPQNLSASRPQDRQFILSSKKLLLSDSGFYLCAWTGTGFAAGANVLTFGAGSRLTVL.

This chain links TRBV5-8 with TRBJ2-6, with TRBD1 matching over 9 bases. CDR3 length equals 17 residues. V shed 4 bases and J 2 bases; nucleotides not matched to a gene: 7. Germline V CDR1 and CDR2: SGHTS, YDEGEE. CDR3 protein: CASSQGRTGAGANVLTF. CDR3 coding DNA: TGTGCCAGCAGCCAGGGACGGACAGGGGCTGGGGCCAACGTCCTGACTTTC.

This rearrangement joins TRBV4-3 to TRBJ1-6; TRBD1 matches 7 bases. CDR1 and CDR2 (germline): LGHNA, YSLEER. V lost 1 base and J lost 6; bases outside the gene matches: 3. This CDR3 comprises 15 residues. CDR3 sequence (DNA): TGCGCCAGCAGCCAAGGCGGACAGGTTAATTCACCCCTCCACTTT. This gives the protein CASSQGGQVNSPLHF.

The chain recombines TRBV6-5 with TRBJ1-6; TRBD1 aligns across 7 bases. This CDR3 is 16 amino acids long. With V trimmed by 2 bases and J by 9 bases, 10 bases remained unmatched. The germline CDR1 and CDR2 sequences are MNHEY and SVGAGI. CDR3 in amino acids: CASSYGFRGGGSPLHF. The CDR3 nucleotides are TGTGCCAGCAGTTACGGTTTTAGAGGGGGCGGTTCACCCCTCCACTTT.

This clone showed up just a few times. The CDR3 region is CASSPRQPTTEAFF. CDR3 DNA: TGTGCCAGCAGCCCCAGACAGCCTACCACTGAAGCTTTCTTT. The gene calls are TRBV11-2 and TRBJ1-1; a weak D match, TRBD1 (5 bases). The V gene's germline CDR1 is SGHAT and CDR2 FQNNGV. The CDR3 covers 14 residues. Trimming took off 5 bases at V and 4 bases at J, with 14 bases between the two ends.